The clone carrying this T cell receptor (beta chain) was recorded at least ten times. The data were obtained in a study of Graves' ophthalmopathy and Graves' hyperthyroidism. Amplified TCR beta CDR3 regions were obtained using RNA transcripts as template. Amplification began with first-round RT-PCR using HTBI primers, then second-round multiplex PCR was performed. TCRdb re-analysed the multiplex PCR reads in MiXCR, keeping a single row per CDR3 protein. The table shows 450,000 to 600,000 distinct CDR3 sequences, with just under 40% occurring only once. The CDR3 length is 14 residues. Germline CDR1 reads DFQATT; CDR2 reads SNEGSKA (reference sequence). Losses at the gene ends were 6 bases for V and 7 bases for J; bases not matched to a gene: 12.

The chain uses TRBV20-1 and TRBJ1-2, with 9 positions matching TRBD1. This receptor was obtained from an adult man with Graves' hyperthyroidism. The specimen sequenced was peripheral blood or thyroid tissue (not recorded which). The CDR3, as DNA: TGCAGTGCCTTACAGGGGGCTATAGCGTTTGGCTACACCTTC. Residues: CSALQGAIAFGYTF.